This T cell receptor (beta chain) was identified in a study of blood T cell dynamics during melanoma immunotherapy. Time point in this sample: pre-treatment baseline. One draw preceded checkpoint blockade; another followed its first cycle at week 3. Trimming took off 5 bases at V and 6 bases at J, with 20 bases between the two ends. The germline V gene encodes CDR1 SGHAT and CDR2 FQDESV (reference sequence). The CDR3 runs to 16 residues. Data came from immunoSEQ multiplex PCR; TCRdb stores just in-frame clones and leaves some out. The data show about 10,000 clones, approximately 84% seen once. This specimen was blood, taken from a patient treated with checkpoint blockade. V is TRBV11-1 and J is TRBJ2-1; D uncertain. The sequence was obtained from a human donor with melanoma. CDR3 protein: CASSPRLAGRSNEQFF. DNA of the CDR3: TGTGCCAGCAGCCCACGCCTGGCAGGACGTTCCAATGAGCAGTTCTTC.